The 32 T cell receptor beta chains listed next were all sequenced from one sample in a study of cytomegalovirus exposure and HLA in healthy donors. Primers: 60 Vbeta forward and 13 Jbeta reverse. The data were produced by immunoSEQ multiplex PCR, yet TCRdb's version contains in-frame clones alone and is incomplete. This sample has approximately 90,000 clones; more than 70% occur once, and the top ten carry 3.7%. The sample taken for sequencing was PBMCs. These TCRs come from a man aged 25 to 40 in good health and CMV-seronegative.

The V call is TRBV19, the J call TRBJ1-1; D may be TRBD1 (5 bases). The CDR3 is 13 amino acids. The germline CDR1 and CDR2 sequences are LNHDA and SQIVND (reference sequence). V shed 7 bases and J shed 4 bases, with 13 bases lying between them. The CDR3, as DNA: TGTGCCAGTAAACAGGTCTTGGGCACTGAAGCTTTCTTT. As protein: CASKQVLGTEAFF.

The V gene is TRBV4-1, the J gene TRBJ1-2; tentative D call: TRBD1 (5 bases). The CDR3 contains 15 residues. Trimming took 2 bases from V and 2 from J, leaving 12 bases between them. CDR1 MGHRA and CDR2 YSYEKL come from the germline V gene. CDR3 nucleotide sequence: TGCGCCAGCAGCCAAACCCCCCAGGGCAACTATGGCTACACCTTC. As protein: CASSQTPQGNYGYTF.

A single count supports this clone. The CDR3 sequence is CAISTGANNQPQHF. The CDR3 DNA reads as TGTGCCATCAGTACAGGGGCAAACAATCAGCCCCAGCATTTT. The chain joins TRBV10-3 to TRBJ1-5, with 7 positions matching TRBD1. The CDR3 contains 14 residues. With 5 bases clipped from V and 3 bases from J, the junction kept 4 bases outside the gene matches. From germline, CDR1 is ENHRY and CDR2 SYGVKD.

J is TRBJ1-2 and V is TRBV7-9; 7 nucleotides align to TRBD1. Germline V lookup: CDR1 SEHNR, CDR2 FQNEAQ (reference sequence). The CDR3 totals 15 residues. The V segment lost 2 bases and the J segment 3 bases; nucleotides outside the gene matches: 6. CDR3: CASSLRARGDYGYTF. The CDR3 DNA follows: TGTGCCAGCAGCTTACGGGCCAGGGGGGACTATGGCTACACCTTC. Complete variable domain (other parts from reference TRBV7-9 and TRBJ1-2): DTGVSQNPRHKITKRGQNVTFRCDPISEHNRLYWYRQTLGQGPEFLTYFQNEAQLEKSRLLSDRFSAERPKGSFSTLEIQRTEQGDSAMYLCASSLRARGDYGYTFGSGTRLTVV.

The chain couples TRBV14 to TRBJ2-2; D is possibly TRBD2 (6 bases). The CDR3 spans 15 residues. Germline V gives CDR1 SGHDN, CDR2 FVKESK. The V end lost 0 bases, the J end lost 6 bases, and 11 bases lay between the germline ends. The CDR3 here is CASSQDGREAGELFF. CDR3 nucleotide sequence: TGTGCCAGCAGCCAAGATGGCAGGGAGGCCGGGGAGCTGTTTTTT.

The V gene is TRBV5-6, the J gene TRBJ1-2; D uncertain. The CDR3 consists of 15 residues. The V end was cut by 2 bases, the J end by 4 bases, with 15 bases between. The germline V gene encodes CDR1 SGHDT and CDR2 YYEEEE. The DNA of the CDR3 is TGTGCCAGCAGCTTCCCGGCCGGGGTATCCTATGGCTACACCTTC. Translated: CASSFPAGVSYGYTF. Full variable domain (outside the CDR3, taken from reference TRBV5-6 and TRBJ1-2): DAGVTQSPTHLIKTRGQQVTLRCSPKSGHDTVSWYQQALGQGPQFIFQYYEEEERQRGNFPDRFSGHQFPNYSSELNVNALLLGDSALYLCASSFPAGVSYGYTFGSGTRLTVV.

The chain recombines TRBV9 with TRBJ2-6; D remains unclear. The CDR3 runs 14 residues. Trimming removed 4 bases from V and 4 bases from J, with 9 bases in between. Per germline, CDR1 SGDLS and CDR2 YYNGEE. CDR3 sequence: CASSSELGANVLTF. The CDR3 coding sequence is TGTGCCAGCAGCTCTGAGTTGGGGGCCAACGTCCTGACTTTC.

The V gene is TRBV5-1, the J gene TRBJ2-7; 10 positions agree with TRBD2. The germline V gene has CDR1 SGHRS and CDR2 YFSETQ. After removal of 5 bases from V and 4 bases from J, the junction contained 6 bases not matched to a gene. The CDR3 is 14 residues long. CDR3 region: CASRGLAGEYEQYF. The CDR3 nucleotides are TGCGCCAGCAGAGGTCTAGCGGGAGAGTACGAGCAGTACTTC.

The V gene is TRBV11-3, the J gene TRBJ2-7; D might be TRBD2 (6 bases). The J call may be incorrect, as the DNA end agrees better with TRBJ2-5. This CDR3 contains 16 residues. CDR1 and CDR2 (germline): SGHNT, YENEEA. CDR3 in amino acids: CASSPPWPEGQETQYF. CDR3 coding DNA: TGTGCCAGCAGCCCACCGTGGCCGGAGGGCCAAGAGACCCAGTACTTC.

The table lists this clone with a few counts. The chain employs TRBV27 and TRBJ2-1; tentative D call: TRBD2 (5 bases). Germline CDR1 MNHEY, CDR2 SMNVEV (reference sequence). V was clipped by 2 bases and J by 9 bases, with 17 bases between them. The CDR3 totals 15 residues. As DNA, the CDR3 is TGTGCCAGCAGTTTAAAATTCGGGGTAATGAGTGAGCAGTTCTTC. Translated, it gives CASSLKFGVMSEQFF.

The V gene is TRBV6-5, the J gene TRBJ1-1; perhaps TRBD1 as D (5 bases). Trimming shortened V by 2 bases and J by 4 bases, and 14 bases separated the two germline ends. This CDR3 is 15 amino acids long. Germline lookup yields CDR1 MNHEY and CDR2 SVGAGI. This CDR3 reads CASSYHTGRATEAFF. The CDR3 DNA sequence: TGTGCCAGCAGTTACCACACAGGCAGGGCCACTGAAGCTTTCTTT.

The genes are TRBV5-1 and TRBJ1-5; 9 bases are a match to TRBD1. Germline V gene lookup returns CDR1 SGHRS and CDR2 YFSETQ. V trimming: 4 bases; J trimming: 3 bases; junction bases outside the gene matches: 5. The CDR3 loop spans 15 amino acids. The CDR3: CASSAGTGHNQPQHF. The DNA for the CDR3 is TGCGCCAGCAGCGCCGGGACAGGGCACAATCAGCCCCAGCATTTT. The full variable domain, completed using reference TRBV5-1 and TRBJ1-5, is KAGVTQTPRYLIKTRGQQVTLSCSPISGHRSVSWYQQTPGQGLQFLFEYFSETQRNKGNFPGRFSGRQFSNSRSEMNVSTLELGDSALYLCASSAGTGHNQPQHFGDGTRLSIL.

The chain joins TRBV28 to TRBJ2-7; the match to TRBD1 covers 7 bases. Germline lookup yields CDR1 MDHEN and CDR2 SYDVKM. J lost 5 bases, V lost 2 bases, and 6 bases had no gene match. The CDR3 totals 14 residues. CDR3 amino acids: CASSLRTGRDEQYF. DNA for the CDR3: TGTGCCAGCAGTTTAAGGACAGGACGCGACGAGCAGTACTTC. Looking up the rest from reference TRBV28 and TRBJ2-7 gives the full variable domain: DVKVTQSSRYLVKRTGEKVFLECVQDMDHENMFWYRQDPGLGLRLIYFSYDVKMKEKGDIPEGYSVSREKKERFSLILESASTNQTSMYLCASSLRTGRDEQYFGPGTRLTVT.

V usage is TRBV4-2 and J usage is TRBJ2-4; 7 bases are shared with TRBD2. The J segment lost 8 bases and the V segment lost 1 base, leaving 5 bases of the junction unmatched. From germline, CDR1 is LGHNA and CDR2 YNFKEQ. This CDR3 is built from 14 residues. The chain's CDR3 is CASSQGGGEDIQYF. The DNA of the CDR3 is TGTGCCAGCAGCCAAGGGGGGGGAGAGGACATTCAGTACTTC.

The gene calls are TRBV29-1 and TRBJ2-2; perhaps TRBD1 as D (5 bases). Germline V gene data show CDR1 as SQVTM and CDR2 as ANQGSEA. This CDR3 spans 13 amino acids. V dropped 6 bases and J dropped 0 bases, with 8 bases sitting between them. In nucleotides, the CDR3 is TGCAGCGTCAGGACACCGAACACCGGGGAGCTGTTTTTT. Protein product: CSVRTPNTGELFF.

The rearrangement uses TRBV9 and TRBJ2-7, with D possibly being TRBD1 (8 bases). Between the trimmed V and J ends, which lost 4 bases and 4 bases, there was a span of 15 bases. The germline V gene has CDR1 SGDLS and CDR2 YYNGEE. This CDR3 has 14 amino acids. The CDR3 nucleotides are TGTGCCAGCAGCTTCGGACAGGGAGGGTACGAGCAGTACTTC. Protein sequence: CASSFGQGGYEQYF.

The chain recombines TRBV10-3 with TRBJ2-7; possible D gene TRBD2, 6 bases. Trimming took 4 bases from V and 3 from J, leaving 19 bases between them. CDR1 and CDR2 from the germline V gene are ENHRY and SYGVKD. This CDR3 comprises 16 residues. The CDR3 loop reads CAISVGGNYPDYEQYF. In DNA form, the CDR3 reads TGTGCCATCAGTGTGGGAGGCAACTACCCTGACTACGAGCAGTACTTC.

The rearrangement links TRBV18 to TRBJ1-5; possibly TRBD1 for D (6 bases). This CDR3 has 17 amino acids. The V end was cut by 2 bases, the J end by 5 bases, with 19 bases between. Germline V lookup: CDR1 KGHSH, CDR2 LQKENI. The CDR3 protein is CASSPSGGGAGDQPQHF. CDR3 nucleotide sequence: TGTGCCAGCTCACCATCTGGGGGGGGCGCAGGGGATCAGCCCCAGCATTTT.

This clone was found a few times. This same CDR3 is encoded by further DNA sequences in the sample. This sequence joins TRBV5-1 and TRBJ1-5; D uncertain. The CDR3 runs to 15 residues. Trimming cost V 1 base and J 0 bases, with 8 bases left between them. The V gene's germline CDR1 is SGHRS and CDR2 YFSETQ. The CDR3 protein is CASSLLGDSNQPQHF. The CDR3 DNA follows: TGCGCCAGCAGCTTGTTAGGAGATAGCAATCAGCCCCAGCATTTT.

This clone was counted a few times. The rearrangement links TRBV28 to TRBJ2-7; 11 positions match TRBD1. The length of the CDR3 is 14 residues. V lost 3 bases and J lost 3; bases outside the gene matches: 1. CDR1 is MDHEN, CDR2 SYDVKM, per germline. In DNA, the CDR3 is TGTGCCAGCAGTTTCGGGACAGGGGGCTACGAGCAGTACTTC. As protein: CASSFGTGGYEQYF.

As DNA, the CDR3 is TGTGCCAGCATTCCCGACAGGGACACTGAAGCTTTCTTT. It translates to CASIPDRDTEAFF. The chain combines TRBV2 with TRBJ1-1, with 7 nucleotides matching TRBD1. The germline V gene has CDR1 SNHLY and CDR2 FYNNEI. Unmatched junction bases numbered 5, after V lost 7 bases and J lost 3 bases. CDR3 length: 13 amino acids.

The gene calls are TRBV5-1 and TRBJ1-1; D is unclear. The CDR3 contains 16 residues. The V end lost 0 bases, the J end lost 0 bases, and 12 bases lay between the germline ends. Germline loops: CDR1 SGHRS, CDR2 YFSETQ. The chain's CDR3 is CASSLAGSGLNTEAFF. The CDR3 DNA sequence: TGCGCCAGCAGCTTGGCTGGCAGCGGCTTGAACACTGAAGCTTTCTTT. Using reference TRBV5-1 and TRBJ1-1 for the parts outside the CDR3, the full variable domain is KAGVTQTPRYLIKTRGQQVTLSCSPISGHRSVSWYQQTPGQGLQFLFEYFSETQRNKGNFPGRFSGRQFSNSRSEMNVSTLELGDSALYLCASSLAGSGLNTEAFFGQGTRLTVV.

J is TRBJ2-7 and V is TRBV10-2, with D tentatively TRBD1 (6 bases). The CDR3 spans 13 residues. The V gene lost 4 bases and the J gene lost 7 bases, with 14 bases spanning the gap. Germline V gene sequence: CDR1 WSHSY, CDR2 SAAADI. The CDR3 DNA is TGCGCCAGCAGTGCGGTGGCAGGGGAGGAGCAGTACTTC. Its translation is CASSAVAGEEQYF.

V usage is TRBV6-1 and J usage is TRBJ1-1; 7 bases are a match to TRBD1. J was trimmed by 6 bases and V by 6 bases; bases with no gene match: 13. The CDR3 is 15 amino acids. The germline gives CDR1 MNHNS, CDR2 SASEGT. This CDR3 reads CASREFPTGAPEAFF. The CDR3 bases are TGTGCCAGCAGAGAGTTCCCCACAGGGGCTCCTGAAGCTTTCTTT.

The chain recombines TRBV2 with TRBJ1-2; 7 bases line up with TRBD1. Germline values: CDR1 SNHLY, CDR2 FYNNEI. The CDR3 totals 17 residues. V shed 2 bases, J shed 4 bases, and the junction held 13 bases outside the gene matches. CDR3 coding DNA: TGTGCCAGCAGTGAAAGGGACAGAGCCCAGGCAATCTATGGCTACACCTTC. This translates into CASSERDRAQAIYGYTF.

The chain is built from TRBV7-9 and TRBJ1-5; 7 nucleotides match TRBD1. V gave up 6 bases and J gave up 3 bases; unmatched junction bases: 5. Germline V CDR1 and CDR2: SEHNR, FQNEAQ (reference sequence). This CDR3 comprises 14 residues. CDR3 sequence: CASSTTGPNQPQHF. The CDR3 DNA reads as TGTGCCAGCAGTACGACAGGGCCCAATCAGCCCCAGCATTTT.

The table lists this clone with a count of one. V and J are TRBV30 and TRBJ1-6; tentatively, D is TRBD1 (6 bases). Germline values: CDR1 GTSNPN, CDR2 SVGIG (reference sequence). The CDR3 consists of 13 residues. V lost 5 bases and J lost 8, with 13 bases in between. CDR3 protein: CAWGGQGDSPLHF. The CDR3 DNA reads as TGTGCCTGGGGGGGCCAAGGGGATTCACCCCTCCACTTT.

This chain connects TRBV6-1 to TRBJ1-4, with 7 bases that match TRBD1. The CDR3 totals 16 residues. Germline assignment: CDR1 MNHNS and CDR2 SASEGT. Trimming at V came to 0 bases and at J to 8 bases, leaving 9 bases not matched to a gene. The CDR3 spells CASSEATRDRREKLFF. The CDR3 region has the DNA TGTGCCAGCAGTGAAGCGACCCGGGACAGACGAGAAAAACTGTTTTTT.

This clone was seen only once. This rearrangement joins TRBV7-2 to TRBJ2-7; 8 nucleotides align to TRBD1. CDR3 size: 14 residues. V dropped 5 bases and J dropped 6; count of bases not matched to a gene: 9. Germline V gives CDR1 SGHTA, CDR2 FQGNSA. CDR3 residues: CASSPDRVLGEQYF. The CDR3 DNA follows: TGTGCCAGCAGCCCGGACAGGGTTCTGGGCGAGCAGTACTTC.

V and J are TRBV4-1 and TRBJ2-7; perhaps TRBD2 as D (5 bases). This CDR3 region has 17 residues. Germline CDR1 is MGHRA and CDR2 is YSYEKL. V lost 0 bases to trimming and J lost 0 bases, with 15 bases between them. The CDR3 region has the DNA TGCGCCAGCAGCCAAGAGAGGGCAGGTACCTTCTCCTACGAGCAGTACTTC. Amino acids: CASSQERAGTFSYEQYF.

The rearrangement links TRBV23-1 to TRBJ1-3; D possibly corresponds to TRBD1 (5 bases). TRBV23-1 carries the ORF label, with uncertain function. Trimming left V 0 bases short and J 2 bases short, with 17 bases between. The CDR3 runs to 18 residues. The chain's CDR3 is CASSQSLSSRATGNTIYF. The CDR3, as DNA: TGCGCCAGCAGTCAATCGTTATCGTCCAGGGCGACTGGAAACACCATATATTTT.

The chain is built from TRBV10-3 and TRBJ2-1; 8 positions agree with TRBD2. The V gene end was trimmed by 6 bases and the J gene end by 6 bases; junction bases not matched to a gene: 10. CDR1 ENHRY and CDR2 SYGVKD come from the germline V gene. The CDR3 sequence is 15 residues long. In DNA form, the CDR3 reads TGTGCCATCAGAGGGACTAGTGATATGCTCAATGAGCAGTTCTTC. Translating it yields CAIRGTSDMLNEQFF.